The TCR beta chain under discussion was sequenced for a study of blood T cell repertoires in COVID-19. Study-wide background: The United States, Italy and Spain provided the acute and convalescent COVID-19 samples. From T cells, B-cell-depleted T cells, or PBMCs came the material, which was cDNA or gDNA.

In the source study's methods: Amplification from reference gene primers served as the basis for estimated nucleated cell counts. The data were produced by immunoSEQ multiplex PCR, yet TCRdb's version contains in-frame clones alone and is incomplete. V, J and clone size were drawn from that table, and D and trimming were deduced from the DNA. The sample holds around 60,000 clones; around four fifths are singletons and the top ten take under 6%. The V gene's germline CDR1 is MGHRA and CDR2 YSYEKL. Trimming shortened V by 0 bases and J by 3 bases, and 15 bases separated the two germline ends. The CDR3 spans 18 residues.

V and J are TRBV4-1 and TRBJ2-6, with D maybe TRBD1 (6 bases). This TCR was recovered from a man between 65 and 85 years old with acute or convalescent COVID-19. The sequencing sample was made of peripheral blood. DNA of the CDR3: TGCGCCAGCAGCCAAGAAGGGCTGGGGGCGAGTGGGGCCAACGTCCTGACTTTC. Protein product: CASSQEGLGASGANVLTF.